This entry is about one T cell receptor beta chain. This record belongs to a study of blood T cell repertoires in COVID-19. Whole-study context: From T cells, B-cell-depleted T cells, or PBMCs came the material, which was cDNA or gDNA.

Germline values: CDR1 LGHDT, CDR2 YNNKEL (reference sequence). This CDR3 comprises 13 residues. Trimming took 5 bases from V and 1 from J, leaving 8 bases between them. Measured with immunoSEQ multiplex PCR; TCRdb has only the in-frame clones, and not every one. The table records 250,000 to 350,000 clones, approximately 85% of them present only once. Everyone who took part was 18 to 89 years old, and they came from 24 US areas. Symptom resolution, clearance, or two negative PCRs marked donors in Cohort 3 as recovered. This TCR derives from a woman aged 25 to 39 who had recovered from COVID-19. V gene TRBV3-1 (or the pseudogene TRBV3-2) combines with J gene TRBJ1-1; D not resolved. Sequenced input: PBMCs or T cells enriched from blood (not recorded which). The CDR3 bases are TGTGCCAGCAGCTACCGGTCGAACACTGAAGCTTTCTTT. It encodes CASSYRSNTEAFF.